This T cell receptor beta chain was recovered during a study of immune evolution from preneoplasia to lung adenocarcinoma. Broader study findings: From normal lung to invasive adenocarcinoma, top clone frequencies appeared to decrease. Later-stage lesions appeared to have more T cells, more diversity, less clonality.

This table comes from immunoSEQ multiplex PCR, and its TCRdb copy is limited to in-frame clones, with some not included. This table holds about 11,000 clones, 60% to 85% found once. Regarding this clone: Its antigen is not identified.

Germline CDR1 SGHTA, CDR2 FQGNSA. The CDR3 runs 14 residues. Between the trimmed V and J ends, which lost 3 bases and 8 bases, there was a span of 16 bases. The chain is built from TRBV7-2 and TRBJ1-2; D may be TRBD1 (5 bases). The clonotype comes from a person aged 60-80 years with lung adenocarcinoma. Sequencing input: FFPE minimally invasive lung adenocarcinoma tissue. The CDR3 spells CASSFQGTWKGYTF. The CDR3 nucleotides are TGTGCCAGCAGCTTCCAAGGGACCTGGAAGGGCTACACCTTC. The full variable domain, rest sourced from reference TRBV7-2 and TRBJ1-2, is GAGVSQSPSNKVTEKGKDVELRCDPISGHTALYWYRQSLGQGLEFLIYFQGNSAPDKSGLPSDRFSAERTGGSVSTLTIQRTQQEDSAVYLCASSFQGTWKGYTFGSGTRLTVV.